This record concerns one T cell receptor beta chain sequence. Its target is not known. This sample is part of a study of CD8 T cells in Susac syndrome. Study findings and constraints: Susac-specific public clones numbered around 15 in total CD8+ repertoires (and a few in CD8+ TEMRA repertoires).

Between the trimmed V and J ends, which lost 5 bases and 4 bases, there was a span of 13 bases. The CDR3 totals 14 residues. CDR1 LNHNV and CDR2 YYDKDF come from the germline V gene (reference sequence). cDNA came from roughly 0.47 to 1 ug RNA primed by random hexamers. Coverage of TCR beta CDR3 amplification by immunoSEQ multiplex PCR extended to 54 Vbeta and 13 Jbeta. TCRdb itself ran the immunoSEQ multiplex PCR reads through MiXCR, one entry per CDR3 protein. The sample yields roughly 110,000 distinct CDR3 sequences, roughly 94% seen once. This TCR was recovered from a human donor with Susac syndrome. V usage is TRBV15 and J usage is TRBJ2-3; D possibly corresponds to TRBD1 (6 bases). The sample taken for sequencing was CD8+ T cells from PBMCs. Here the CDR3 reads CATSGSSGADTQYF. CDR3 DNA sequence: TGTGCCACCAGCGGTAGCTCAGGGGCAGATACGCAGTATTTT.